This T cell receptor beta chain came from a study of CXCR3-negative and CXCR3-positive naive CD8 T cells. Study-wide results and caveats: Greater hydrophobicity was found in TRB CDR3s of CXCR3-positive naive cells than of CXCR3-negative naive cells. Diversity was high in both naive subsets and much lower in memory cells.

CDR1 and CDR2 (germline): SEHNR, FQNEAQ (reference sequence). The CDR3 totals 12 residues. All TRB cDNA libraries came from 5' RACE performed with UMI labels. Reanalyzing the 5' RACE reads, TCRdb keeps one entry per CDR3 protein, without DNA. Recorded for this sample: 70,000 to 95,000 distinct CDR3 sequences. Triplicates of some 300,000 cells were sorted from each CD8+ T cell subset. With regard to this clonotype: The antigen remains unidentified.

The sequence was collected from a human donor in good health. Some clones in this sample may be carry-over from other donors' samples. The material sequenced was naive CXCR3- CD8+ T cells from blood. Subset: CD45RO-CCR7+CD27+CD95- naive CD8+ T cells lacking CXCR3 (TNR3-). The chain combines TRBV7-9 with TRBJ2-7. CDR3 protein: CASSYGTYEQYF.